This TCR beta chain was retrieved from a study of beta chain features in type 1 diabetes. Each donor gave one heparinised blood draw averaging about 100 mL. Study-level findings and limits: Significant though moderate, a shortening of TCRB CDR3s appeared in all four CD4+ subsets of Type 1 diabetes patients. Naive, central memory and Treg TCRB repertoires appeared more alike in patients than in healthy donors. There was a possibility that cDNA sequencing over-represented cells with high TCR expression.

This CDR3 spans 13 amino acids. V dropped 9 bases and J dropped 13; count of bases not matched to a gene: 18. The entirety of the isolated RNA underwent reverse transcription, so expressed TCRB transcripts were sequenced. Measured with immunoSEQ multiplex PCR; TCRdb has only the in-frame clones, and not every one. The sample contains approximately 400,000 clones, about 16% of which appear only once. A remark on this clone: Its antigen is unidentified.

The chain combines TRBV5-3 with TRBJ2-5; TRBD1 matches at 7 bases. TRBV5-3 is an ORF, and what it does is uncertain. The TCR comes from a woman between 18 and 29 years old in good health. The sequenced sample consisted of naive CD4+ T cells from blood. DNA of the CDR3: TGTGCCACCAACCGATGGGGACAGAAAAGTCGGTACTTC. It is translated as CATNRWGQKSRYF.